This TCR beta chain was recovered during a study of T cell repertoires in cytomegalovirus infection. About the study: Peptides in the study included HLA-C-restricted and HLA-B-restricted CMV epitopes. Signatures in public TCR beta sequences pointed to both CMV infection and matching HLA type. Study-wide results and caveats: The cumulative frequency of public TCR beta families distinguished individuals who carried CMV together with the relevant HLA.

TCRdb re-derived calls from the reads in MiXCR, one entry per CDR3 protein. The sample holds hundreds of thousands of distinct CDR3 sequences, about 44% seen once. The V end was cut by 3 bases, the J end by 2 bases, with 11 bases between. Germline assignment: CDR1 MDHEN and CDR2 SYDVKM. The CDR3 runs to 14 residues. As for this clonotype: Its antigen is not known.

The material was cultured PBMCs, obtained from culture after CMV antigen stimulation. The receptor was derived from a human donor in good health (CMV status not recorded). Some clones in this sample may be carry-over from other donors' samples. The chain uses TRBV28 and TRBJ2-7; D is possibly TRBD2 (6 bases). CDR3 sequence: CASSFGAGTYEQYF. Here the CDR3 DNA reads TGTGCCAGCAGTTTCGGGGCGGGGACCTACGAGCAGTACTTC.